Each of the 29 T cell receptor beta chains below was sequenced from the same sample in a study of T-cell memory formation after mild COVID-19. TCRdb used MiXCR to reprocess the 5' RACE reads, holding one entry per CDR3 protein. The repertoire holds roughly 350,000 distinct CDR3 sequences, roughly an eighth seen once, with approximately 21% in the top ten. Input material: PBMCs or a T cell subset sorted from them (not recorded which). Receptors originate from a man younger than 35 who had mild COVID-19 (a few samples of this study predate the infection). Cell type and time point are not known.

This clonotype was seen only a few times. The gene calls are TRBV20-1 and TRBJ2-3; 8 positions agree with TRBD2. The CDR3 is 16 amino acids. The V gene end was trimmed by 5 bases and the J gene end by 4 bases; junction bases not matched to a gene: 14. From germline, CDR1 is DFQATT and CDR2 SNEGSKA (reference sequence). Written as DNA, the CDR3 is TGCAGTGCTGTCGTCTCGCGGGGGGCCAGCTCAGATACGCAGTATTTT. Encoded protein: CSAVVSRGASSDTQYF.

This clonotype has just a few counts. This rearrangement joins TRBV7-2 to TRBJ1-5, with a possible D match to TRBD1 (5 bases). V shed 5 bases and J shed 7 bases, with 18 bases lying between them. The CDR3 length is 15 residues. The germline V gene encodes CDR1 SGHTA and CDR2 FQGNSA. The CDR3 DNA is TGTGCCAGCAGCCCCGCCGCAGGGAACGGCCAGCCCCAGCATTTT. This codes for CASSPAAGNGQPQHF.

CDR3 sequence (DNA): TGTGCCAGCAGCCCCGAGCGGGGGTGGGACAATGAGCAGTTCTTC. It specifies CASSPERGWDNEQFF. The chain employs TRBV7-9 and TRBJ2-1, with TRBD2 identical over 8 bases. With 5 bases clipped from V and 5 bases from J, the junction kept 8 bases outside the gene matches. The CDR3 runs to 15 residues. Germline loops: CDR1 SEHNR, CDR2 FQNEAQ (reference sequence).

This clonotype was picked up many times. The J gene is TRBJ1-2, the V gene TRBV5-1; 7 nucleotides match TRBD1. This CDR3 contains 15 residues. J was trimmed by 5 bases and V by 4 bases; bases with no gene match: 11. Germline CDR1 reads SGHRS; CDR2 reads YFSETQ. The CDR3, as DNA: TGCGCCAGCAGCCTCTCCCAGACGGGACAGTATGGCTACACCTTC. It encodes CASSLSQTGQYGYTF.

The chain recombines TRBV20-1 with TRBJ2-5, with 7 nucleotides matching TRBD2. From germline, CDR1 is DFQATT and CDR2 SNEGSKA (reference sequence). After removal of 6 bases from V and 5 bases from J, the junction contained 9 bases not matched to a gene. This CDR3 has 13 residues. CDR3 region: CSAAGGGSETQYF. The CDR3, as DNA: TGCAGTGCCGCTGGGGGAGGGTCCGAGACCCAGTACTTC.

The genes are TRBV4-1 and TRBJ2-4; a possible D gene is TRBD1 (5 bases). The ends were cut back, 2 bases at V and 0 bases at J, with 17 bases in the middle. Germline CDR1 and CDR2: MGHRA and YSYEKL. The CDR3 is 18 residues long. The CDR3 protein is CASSQRGLENLAKNIQYF. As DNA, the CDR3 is TGCGCCAGCAGCCAAAGGGGCCTGGAGAACTTAGCCAAAAACATTCAGTACTTC.

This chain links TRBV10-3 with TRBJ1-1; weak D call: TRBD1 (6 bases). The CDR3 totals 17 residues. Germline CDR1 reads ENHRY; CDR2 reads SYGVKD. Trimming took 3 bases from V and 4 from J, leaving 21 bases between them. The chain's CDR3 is CAISDPKRGQLGTEAFF. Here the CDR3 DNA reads TGTGCCATCAGTGATCCCAAACGGGGGCAGCTGGGCACTGAAGCTTTCTTT.

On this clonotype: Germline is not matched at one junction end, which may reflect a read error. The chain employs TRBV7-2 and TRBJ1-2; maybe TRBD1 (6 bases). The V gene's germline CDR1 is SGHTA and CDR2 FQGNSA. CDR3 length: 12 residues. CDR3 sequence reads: CSSSDRLGGYTF. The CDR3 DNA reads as TGTTCCAGCAGCGACAGGCTGGGCGGCTACACCTTC.

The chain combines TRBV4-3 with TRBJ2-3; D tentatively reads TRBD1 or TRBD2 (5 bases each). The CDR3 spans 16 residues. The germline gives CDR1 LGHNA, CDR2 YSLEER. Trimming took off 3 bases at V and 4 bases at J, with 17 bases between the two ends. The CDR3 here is CASSQTGPGLADTQYF. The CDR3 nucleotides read TGCGCCAGCAGCCAGACTGGTCCGGGGCTGGCAGATACGCAGTATTTT.

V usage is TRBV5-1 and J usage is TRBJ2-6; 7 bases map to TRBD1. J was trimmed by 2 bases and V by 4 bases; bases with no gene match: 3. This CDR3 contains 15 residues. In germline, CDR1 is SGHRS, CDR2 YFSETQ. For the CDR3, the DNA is TGCGCCAGCAGCCGAGGGGGCGCTGGGGCCAACGTCCTGACTTTC. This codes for CASSRGGAGANVLTF. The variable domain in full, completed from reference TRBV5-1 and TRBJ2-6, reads KAGVTQTPRYLIKTRGQQVTLSCSPISGHRSVSWYQQTPGQGLQFLFEYFSETQRNKGNFPGRFSGRQFSNSRSEMNVSTLELGDSALYLCASSRGGAGANVLTFGAGSRLTVL.

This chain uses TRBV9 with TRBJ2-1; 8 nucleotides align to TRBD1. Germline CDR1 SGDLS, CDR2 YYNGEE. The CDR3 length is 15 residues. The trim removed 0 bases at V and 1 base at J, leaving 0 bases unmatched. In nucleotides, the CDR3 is TGTGCCAGCAGCGTAGGGACAGGGTCCTACAATGAGCAGTTCTTC. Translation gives CASSVGTGSYNEQFF.

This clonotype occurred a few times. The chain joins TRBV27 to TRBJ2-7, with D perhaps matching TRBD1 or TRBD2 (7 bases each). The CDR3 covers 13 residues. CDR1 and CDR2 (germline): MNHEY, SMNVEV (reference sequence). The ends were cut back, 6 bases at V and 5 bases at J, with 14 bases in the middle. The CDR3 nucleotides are TGTGCCAGCAGCAGGGGGGGGGGCGACGAGCAGTACGTC. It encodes CASSRGGGDEQYV.

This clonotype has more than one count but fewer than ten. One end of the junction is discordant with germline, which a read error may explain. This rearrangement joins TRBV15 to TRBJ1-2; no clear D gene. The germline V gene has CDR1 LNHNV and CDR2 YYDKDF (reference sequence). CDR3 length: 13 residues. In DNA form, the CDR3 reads TGTGCCACCAGTAGAGATCCAAGGGTTGGCTACACCTTC. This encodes CATSRDPRVGYTF.

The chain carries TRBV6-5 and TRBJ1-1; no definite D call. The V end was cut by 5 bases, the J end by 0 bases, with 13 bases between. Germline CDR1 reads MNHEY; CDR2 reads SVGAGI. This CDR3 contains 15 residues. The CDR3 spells CASSGPGGVNTEAFF. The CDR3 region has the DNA TGTGCCAGCAGTGGCCCGGGTGGAGTGAACACTGAAGCTTTCTTT.

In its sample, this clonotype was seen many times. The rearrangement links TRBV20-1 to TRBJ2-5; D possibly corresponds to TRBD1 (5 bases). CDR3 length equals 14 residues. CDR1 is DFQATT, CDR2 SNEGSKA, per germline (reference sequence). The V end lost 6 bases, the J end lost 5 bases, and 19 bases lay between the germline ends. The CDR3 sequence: CSAFKRPGMETQYF. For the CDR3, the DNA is TGCAGTGCCTTCAAAAGGCCAGGGATGGAGACCCAGTACTTC.

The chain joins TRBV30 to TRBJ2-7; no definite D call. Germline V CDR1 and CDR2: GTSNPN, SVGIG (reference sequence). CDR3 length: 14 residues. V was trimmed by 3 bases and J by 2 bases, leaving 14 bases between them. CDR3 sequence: CAWRSREPAYEQYF. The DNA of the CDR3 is TGTGCCTGGAGGTCCAGAGAGCCGGCCTACGAGCAGTACTTC.

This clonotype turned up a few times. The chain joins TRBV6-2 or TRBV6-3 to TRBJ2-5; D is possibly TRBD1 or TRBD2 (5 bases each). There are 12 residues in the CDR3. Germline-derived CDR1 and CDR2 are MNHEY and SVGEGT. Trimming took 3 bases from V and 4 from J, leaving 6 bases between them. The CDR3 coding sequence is TGTGCCAGCAGTTATGGGGGAGAGACCCAGTACTTC. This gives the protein CASSYGGETQYF.

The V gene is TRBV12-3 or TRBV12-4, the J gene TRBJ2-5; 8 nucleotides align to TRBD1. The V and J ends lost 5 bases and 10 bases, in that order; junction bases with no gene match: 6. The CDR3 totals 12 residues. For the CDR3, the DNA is TGTGCCAGCAGTCGGCCAGGGGGCAGCCAGTACTTC. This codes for CASSRPGGSQYF.

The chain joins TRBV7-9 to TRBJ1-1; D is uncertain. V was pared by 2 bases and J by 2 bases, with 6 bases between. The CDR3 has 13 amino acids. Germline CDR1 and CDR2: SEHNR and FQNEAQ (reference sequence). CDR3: CASSLITNTEAFF. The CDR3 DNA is TGTGCCAGCAGCTTAATCACCAACACTGAAGCTTTCTTT.

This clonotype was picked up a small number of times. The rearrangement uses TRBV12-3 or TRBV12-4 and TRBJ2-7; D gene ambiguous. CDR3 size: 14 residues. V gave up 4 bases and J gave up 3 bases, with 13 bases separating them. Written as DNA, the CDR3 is TGTGCCAGCAGTTATCTTCCGATAGGCTACGAGCAGTACTTC. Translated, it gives CASSYLPIGYEQYF.

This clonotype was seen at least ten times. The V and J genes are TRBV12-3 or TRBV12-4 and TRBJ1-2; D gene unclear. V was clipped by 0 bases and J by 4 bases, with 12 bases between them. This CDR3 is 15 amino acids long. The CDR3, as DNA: TGTGCCAGCAGTTTAGCGCTAGGCAGGAGCTATGGCTACACCTTC. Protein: CASSLALGRSYGYTF.

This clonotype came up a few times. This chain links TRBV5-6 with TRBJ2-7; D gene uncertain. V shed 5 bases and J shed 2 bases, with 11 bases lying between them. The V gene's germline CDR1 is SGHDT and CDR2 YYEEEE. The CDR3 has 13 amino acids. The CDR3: CASSGVGTYEQYV. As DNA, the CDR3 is TGTGCCAGCAGTGGGGTGGGAACCTACGAGCAGTACGTC.

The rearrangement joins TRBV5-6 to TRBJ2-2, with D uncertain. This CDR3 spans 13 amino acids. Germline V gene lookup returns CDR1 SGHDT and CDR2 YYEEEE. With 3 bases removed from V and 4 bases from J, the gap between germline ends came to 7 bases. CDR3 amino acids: CASSWASTGELFF. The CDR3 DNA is TGTGCCAGCAGCTGGGCTTCCACCGGGGAGCTGTTTTTT. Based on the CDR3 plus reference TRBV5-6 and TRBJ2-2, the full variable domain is DAGVTQSPTHLIKTRGQQVTLRCSPKSGHDTVSWYQQALGQGPQFIFQYYEEEERQRGNFPDRFSGHQFPNYSSELNVNALLLGDSALYLCASSWASTGELFFGEGSRLTVL.

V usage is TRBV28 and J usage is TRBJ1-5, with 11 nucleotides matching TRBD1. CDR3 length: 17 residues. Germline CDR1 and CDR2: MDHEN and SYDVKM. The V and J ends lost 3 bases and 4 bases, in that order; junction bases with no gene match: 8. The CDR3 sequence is CASSFQPGQGVNQPQHF. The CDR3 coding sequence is TGTGCCAGCAGTTTCCAACCGGGACAGGGGGTAAATCAGCCCCAGCATTTT.

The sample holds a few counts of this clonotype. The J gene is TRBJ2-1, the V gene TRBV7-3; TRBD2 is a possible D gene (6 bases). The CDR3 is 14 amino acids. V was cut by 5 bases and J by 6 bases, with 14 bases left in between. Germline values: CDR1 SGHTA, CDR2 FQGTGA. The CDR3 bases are TGTGCCAGCAGCCCAAACGCGGGGATCAATGAGCAGTTCTTC. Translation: CASSPNAGINEQFF.

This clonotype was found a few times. CDR3 in amino acids: CASSQGGLSTDTQYF. The CDR3 DNA reads TGCGCCAGCAGCCAGGGGGGTCTTAGCACAGATACGCAGTATTTT. The chain links TRBV5-1 to TRBJ2-3; TRBD1 might be the D (7 bases). The CDR3 length is 15 residues. The V end lost 4 bases, the J end lost 0 bases, and 12 bases lay between the germline ends. Germline-derived CDR1 and CDR2 are SGHRS and YFSETQ.

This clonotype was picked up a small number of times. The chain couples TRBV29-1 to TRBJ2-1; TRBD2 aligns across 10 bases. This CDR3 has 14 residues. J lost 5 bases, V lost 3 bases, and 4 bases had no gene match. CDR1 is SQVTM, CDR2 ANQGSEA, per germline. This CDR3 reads CSVEALAGHNEQFF. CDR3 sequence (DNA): TGCAGCGTTGAGGCACTAGCGGGGCACAATGAGCAGTTCTTC.

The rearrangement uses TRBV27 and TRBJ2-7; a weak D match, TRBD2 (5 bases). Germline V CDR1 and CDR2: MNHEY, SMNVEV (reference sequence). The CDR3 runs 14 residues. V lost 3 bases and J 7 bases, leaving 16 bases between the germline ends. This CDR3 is CASSFIRATGEQYV. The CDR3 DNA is TGTGCCAGCAGTTTTATTAGGGCAACGGGAGAGCAGTACGTC.

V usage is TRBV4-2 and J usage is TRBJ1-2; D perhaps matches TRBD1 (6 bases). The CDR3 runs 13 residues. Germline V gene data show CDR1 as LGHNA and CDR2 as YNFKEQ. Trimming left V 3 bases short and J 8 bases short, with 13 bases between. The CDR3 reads CASSHAGQGGYTF. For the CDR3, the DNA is TGTGCCAGCAGCCATGCGGGACAAGGGGGCTACACCTTC.